The 21 T cell receptor beta chains given below trace back to one sample, sequenced in a study of T cells after yellow fever vaccination. Each CDR3 protein is one row after TCRdb ran MiXCR on the 5' RACE reads. The repertoire holds about 210,000 distinct CDR3 sequences, with 6% to 8% as singletons. Here the sequenced sample was CD4+ T cells sorted from PBMCs, taken on the day of the yellow fever booster vaccination. These receptors came from a man aged 25 to 45 who received the YFV17D yellow fever vaccine.

This clonotype appeared many times. This chain links TRBV10-3 with TRBJ2-3; D may be TRBD2 (6 bases). V lost 0 bases, J lost 3 bases, and 10 bases lay in between. CDR1 and CDR2 from the germline V gene are ENHRY and SYGVKD. There are 15 residues in the CDR3. The CDR3 here is CAISESEGRTDTQYF. The CDR3, as DNA: TGTGCCATCAGTGAGTCGGAGGGGCGGACAGATACGCAGTATTTT.

This clonotype was detected a few times. The junction shows a germline mismatch at one end, possibly a read error. The chain employs TRBV5-6 and TRBJ2-7, with D perhaps TRBD2 (6 bases). The CDR3 has 13 amino acids. Germline lookup yields CDR1 SGHDT and CDR2 YYEEEE. The chain's CDR3 is CASSLGGVANLDF. The DNA of the CDR3 is TGTGCCAGCAGCTTGGGGGGGGTCGCGAATCTAGACTTC.

This clonotype was seen only a few times. This chain joins TRBV24-1 and TRBJ2-7, with 14 bases that match TRBD2. V shed 2 bases and J 4 bases; nucleotides not matched to a gene: 9. This CDR3 has 18 residues. Germline values: CDR1 KGHDR, CDR2 SFDVKD. CDR3 sequence: CATSDSGLAGGGRYEQYF. CDR3 bases: TGTGCCACCAGTGATTCCGGACTAGCGGGAGGTGGCCGTTACGAGCAGTACTTC.

This clonotype came up many times. The chain uses TRBV20-1 and TRBJ2-7; tentative D call: TRBD2 (6 bases). V dropped 6 bases and J dropped 0 bases, with 15 bases sitting between them. The CDR3 length is 14 residues. Germline values: CDR1 DFQATT, CDR2 SNEGSKA (reference sequence). In DNA form, the CDR3 reads TGCAGTGCCAAGGACGGGACTCTCTCCTACGAGCAGTACTTC. This codes for CSAKDGTLSYEQYF.

J is TRBJ1-5 and V is TRBV4-1; no clear D gene. Trimming shortened V by 0 bases and J by 7 bases, and 13 bases separated the two germline ends. The CDR3 totals 15 residues. Germline-derived CDR1 and CDR2 are MGHRA and YSYEKL. DNA of the CDR3: TGCGCCAGCAGCCAAGAAGAAGGTCCCGGCCAGCCCCAGCATTTT. Protein: CASSQEEGPGQPQHF.

This clonotype was counted only a few times. V usage is TRBV7-2 and J usage is TRBJ2-5, with TRBD1 as a possible D gene (5 bases). The CDR3 has 14 amino acids. The germline V gene encodes CDR1 SGHTA and CDR2 FQGNSA. Deletions cut 8 bases from V and 7 bases from J, with 20 bases between. The CDR3 DNA follows: TGTGCCAGCTCAGGCGGCAGGGTCGGTGGGACCCAGTACTTC. It encodes CASSGGRVGGTQYF.

This sequence joins TRBV4-1 and TRBJ1-1; 8 bases are shared with TRBD1. The trim removed 4 bases at V and 4 bases at J, leaving 14 bases unmatched. Germline CDR1 and CDR2: MGHRA and YSYEKL. The CDR3 consists of 17 residues. CDR3 amino acids: CASSPGTGGIIFTEAFF. DNA for the CDR3: TGCGCCAGCAGCCCTGGGACAGGCGGCATAATTTTCACTGAAGCTTTCTTT.

This clonotype came up a few times. The chain recombines TRBV7-9 with TRBJ2-3, with 9 bases lining up with TRBD2. This CDR3 contains 16 residues. Germline V lookup: CDR1 SEHNR, CDR2 FQNEAQ (reference sequence). The V and J ends lost 2 bases and 2 bases, in that order; junction bases with no gene match: 5. In nucleotides, the CDR3 is TGTGCCAGCAGCTTACAGCTAGCGGGGTCCACAGATACGCAGTATTTT. It translates to CASSLQLAGSTDTQYF. Full variable domain (remainder filled in from reference TRBV7-9 and TRBJ2-3): DTGVSQNPRHKITKRGQNVTFRCDPISEHNRLYWYRQTLGQGPEFLTYFQNEAQLEKSRLLSDRFSAERPKGSFSTLEIQRTEQGDSAMYLCASSLQLAGSTDTQYFGPGTRLTVL.

For this clonotype: This sequence may be a read error, since a much larger clone differs from it by one base. The genes are TRBV12-3 or TRBV12-4 and TRBJ2-5; possibly TRBD1 or TRBD2 for D (7 bases each). CDR3 size: 15 residues. The CDR3 coding sequence is TGTGCCAGCAGTTTAGAAGCGACAGGGAGGGAGACCCAGAACTTC. It specifies CASSLEATGRETQNF.

At least ten counts were recorded for this clonotype. V usage is TRBV29-1 and J usage is TRBJ2-3; D may correspond to TRBD1 or TRBD2 (5 bases each). Germline V gene lookup returns CDR1 SQVTM and CDR2 ANQGSEA. Trimming left V 7 bases short and J 2 bases short, with 16 bases between. The CDR3 length is 14 residues. The CDR3 reads CSAPGTATTDTQYF. The CDR3 DNA reads as TGCAGCGCCCCCGGGACCGCTACCACAGATACGCAGTATTTT.

This clonotype has more than one count but fewer than ten. V and J are TRBV29-1 and TRBJ1-1; TRBD1 aligns across 7 bases. The CDR3 consists of 13 residues. Trimming at V came to 0 bases and at J to 3 bases, leaving 1 base not matched to a gene. The germline V gene has CDR1 SQVTM and CDR2 ANQGSEA. The DNA of the CDR3 is TGCAGCGTTGAAGAAGGGGGCTACACTGAAGCTTTCTTT. Protein sequence: CSVEEGGYTEAFF.

This clonotype has a count of ten or more. The V call is TRBV7-2, the J call TRBJ2-5; D is ambiguous. CDR1 is SGHTA and CDR2 is FQGNSA in the germline V gene. With 4 bases removed from V and 5 bases from J, the gap between germline ends came to 5 bases. The CDR3 loop spans 11 amino acids. The CDR3 reads CASSSGETQYF. CDR3 sequence (DNA): TGTGCCAGCAGCTCCGGGGAGACCCAGTACTTC.

As regards this clonotype: One end of the junction fails to match germline, which may point to a read error. The chain employs TRBV4-3 and TRBJ2-3; D call uncertain. The CDR3 contains 14 residues. Germline assignment: CDR1 LGHNA and CDR2 YSLEER. Here the CDR3 DNA reads TGCGCCCGCAGCCGCGACCTCGGGCGGGATACGCAGTATTTT. Amino acid sequence: CARSRDLGRDTQYF.

This clonotype was detected many times. The chain joins TRBV7-8 to TRBJ2-5, with D hard to call. Germline V gene sequence: CDR1 SGHVS, CDR2 FQNEAQ. The CDR3 is 14 residues long. V was clipped by 1 base and J by 2 bases, with 8 bases between them. DNA of the CDR3: TGTGCCAGCAGCTTAGTGGTGGTACAAGAGACCCAGTACTTC. Translating it yields CASSLVVVQETQYF.

This clonotype was observed many times. The chain uses TRBV5-1 and TRBJ2-3; the D gene is possibly TRBD2 (5 bases). The CDR3 covers 16 residues. Germline V gene sequence: CDR1 SGHRS, CDR2 YFSETQ. V lost 4 bases to trimming and J lost 6 bases, with 21 bases between them. The CDR3 DNA sequence: TGCGCCAGCAGCCCCCAAGGTCCGTCGGGCGGGGATACGCAGTATTTT. Protein sequence: CASSPQGPSGGDTQYF.

This clonotype showed up many times. J is TRBJ1-2 and V is TRBV14, with 7 bases fitting TRBD1. The germline V gene encodes CDR1 SGHDN and CDR2 FVKESK. V lost 2 bases and J lost 8; bases outside the gene matches: 8. The CDR3 consists of 14 residues. CDR3 coding DNA: TGTGCCAGCAGCCAACTGGACAGGTTGTTGGGCTACACCTTC. Translation gives CASSQLDRLLGYTF.

This clonotype has only a few counts. The chain uses TRBV6-4 and TRBJ2-7; possible D gene TRBD2, 6 bases. The CDR3 spans 13 residues. Germline-derived CDR1 and CDR2 are MRHNA and SNTAGT. The ends were cut back, 7 bases at V and 9 bases at J, with 19 bases in the middle. The chain's CDR3 is CASIRLGPLRQYF. The CDR3 DNA reads TGTGCCAGCATCAGACTAGGCCCTTTACGGCAGTACTTC.

V is TRBV14 and J is TRBJ2-5; 7 nucleotides line up with TRBD2. Germline V gene data show CDR1 as SGHDN and CDR2 as FVKESK. V gave up 4 bases and J gave up 5 bases; unmatched junction bases: 7. The CDR3 consists of 14 residues. The CDR3 coding sequence is TGTGCCAGCAGCCCCCATCGGGGGGTCGAGACCCAGTACTTC. Its protein product is CASSPHRGVETQYF.

A few counts support this clonotype. The chain has TRBV29-1 and TRBJ2-5; D unresolved. V shed 5 bases and J shed 4 bases, with 17 bases lying between them. This CDR3 spans 14 amino acids. CDR1 and CDR2 (germline): SQVTM, ANQGSEA. CDR3 nucleotides: TGCAGCGTTAACTTGAGTTGGGGAAGAGAGACCCAGTACTTC. It yields the protein CSVNLSWGRETQYF.

This clonotype was seen a handful of times. This sequence joins TRBV20-1 and TRBJ2-5, with D hard to call. This CDR3 is built from 14 residues. V lost 5 bases and J 5 bases, leaving 18 bases between the germline ends. CDR1 DFQATT and CDR2 SNEGSKA come from the germline V gene (reference sequence). In DNA form, the CDR3 reads TGCAGTGCTTCCCCTCTCCTACGGCACGAGACCCAGTACTTC. Protein: CSASPLLRHETQYF.

This clonotype turned up a few times. The chain combines TRBV29-1 with TRBJ2-1; a weak D match, TRBD1 (6 bases). Germline loops: CDR1 SQVTM, CDR2 ANQGSEA. The CDR3 sequence is 13 residues long. Trimming took off 2 bases at V and 7 bases at J, with 12 bases between the two ends. The DNA for the CDR3 is TGCAGCGTTGAAATGGGGGCCGGGAATGAGCAGTTCTTC. This sequence encodes CSVEMGAGNEQFF.